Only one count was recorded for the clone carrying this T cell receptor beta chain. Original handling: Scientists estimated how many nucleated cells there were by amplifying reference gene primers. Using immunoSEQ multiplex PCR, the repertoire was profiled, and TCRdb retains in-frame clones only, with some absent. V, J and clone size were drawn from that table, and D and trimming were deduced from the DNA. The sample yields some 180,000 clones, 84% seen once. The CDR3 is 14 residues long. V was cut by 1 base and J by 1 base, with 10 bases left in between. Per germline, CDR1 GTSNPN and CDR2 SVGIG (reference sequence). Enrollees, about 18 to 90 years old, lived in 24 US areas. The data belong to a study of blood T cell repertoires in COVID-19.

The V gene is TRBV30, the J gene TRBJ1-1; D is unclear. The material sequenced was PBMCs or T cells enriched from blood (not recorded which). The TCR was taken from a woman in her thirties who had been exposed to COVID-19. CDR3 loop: CAWSGGGGNTEAFF. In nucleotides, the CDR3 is TGTGCCTGGAGTGGTGGCGGAGGGAACACTGAAGCTTTCTTT.